This record concerns one TCR beta chain sequence. Its antigen remains unidentified. Clones were read by immunoSEQ multiplex PCR, and TCRdb kept only the in-frame ones, dropping some. In the table there are approximately 130,000 clones, over 75% of which are singletons. CDR1 is SGHVS and CDR2 is FNYEAQ in the germline V gene. Trimming left V 5 bases short and J 4 bases short, with 15 bases between. This CDR3 spans 15 amino acids. The data were taken from a study of T cell responses to AZD1222 COVID-19 vaccine. General study findings and limits: Females outnumbered males among donors, who were mostly white British; clonal diversity was possibly underestimated.

The sequence was obtained from an adult who received the MenACWY meningococcal vaccine as a control. The sample consisted of peripheral blood, taken 28 days after the second dose of the MenACWY control vaccine. This sequence joins TRBV7-6 and TRBJ1-3; D is unresolved. CDR3 loop: CASSPRAARGNTIYF. The CDR3 region has the DNA TGTGCCAGCAGCCCACGCGCCGCGCGGGGAAACACCATATATTTT.